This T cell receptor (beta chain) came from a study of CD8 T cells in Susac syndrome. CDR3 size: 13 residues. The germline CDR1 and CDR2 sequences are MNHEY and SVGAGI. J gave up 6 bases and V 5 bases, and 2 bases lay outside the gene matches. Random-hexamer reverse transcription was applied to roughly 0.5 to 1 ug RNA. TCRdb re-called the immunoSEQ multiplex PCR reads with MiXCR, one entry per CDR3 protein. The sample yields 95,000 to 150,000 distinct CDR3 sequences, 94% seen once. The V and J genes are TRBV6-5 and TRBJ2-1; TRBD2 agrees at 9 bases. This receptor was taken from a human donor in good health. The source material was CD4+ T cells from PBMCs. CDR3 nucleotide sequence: TGTGCCAGCAGTCGTAGCGGGAGCAATGAGCAGTTCTTC. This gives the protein CASSRSGSNEQFF.